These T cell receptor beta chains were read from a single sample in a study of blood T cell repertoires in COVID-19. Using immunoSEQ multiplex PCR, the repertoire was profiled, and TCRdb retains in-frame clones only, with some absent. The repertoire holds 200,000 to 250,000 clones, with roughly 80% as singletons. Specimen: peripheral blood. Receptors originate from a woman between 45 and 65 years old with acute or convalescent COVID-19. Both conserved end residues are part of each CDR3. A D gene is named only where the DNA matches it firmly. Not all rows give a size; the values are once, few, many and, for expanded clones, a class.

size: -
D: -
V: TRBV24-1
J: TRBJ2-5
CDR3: CATSDGGRETQYF
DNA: TGTGCCACCAGTGATGGAGGCAGAGAGACCCAGTACTTC

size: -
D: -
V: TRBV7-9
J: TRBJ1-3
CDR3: CASSLSISGNTIYF
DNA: TGTGCCAGCAGCCTAAGCATATCTGGAAACACCATATATTTT

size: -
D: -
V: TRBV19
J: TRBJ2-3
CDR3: CASSRGEFPDTQYF
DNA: TGTGCCAGTAGTAGGGGAGAATTCCCAGATACGCAGTATTTT

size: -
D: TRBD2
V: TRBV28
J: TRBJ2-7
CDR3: CASSSPGSGRDKQYF
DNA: TGTGCCAGCAGTTCCCCAGGTAGCGGGAGGGACAAGCAGTACTTC

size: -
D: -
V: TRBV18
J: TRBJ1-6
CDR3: CASSTDQQGYNSPLHF
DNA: TGTGCCAGCTCCACAGATCAACAGGGTTATAATTCACCCCTCCACTTT

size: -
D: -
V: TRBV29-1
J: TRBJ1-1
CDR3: CSVKKDSNTEAFF
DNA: TGCAGCGTTAAAAAAGACAGTAACACTGAAGCTTTCTTT

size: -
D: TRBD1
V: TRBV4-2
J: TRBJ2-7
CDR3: CASSQVGTGLGEQYF
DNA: TGTGCCAGCAGCCAAGTTGGGACAGGCTTAGGCGAGCAGTACTTC

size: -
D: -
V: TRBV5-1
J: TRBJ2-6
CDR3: CASSLARRVNSGANVLTF
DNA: TGCGCCAGCAGCTTGGCCCGCAGGGTCAACTCTGGGGCCAACGTCCTGACTTTC

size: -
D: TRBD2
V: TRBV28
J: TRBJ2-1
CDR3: CASRNSGSTYNEQFF
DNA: TGTGCCAGCAGAAATAGCGGGAGCACCTACAATGAGCAGTTCTTC

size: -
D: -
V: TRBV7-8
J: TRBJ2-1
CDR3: CASSQQPYNEQFF
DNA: TGTGCCAGCAGCCAACAGCCCTACAATGAGCAGTTCTTC

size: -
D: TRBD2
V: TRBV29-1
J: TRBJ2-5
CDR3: CSVEVAGGVETQYF
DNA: TGCAGCGTTGAGGTAGCGGGAGGCGTAGAGACCCAGTACTTC

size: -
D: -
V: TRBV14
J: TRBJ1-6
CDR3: CASSPWDKANSPLHF
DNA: TGTGCCAGCAGCCCATGGGACAAGGCTAATTCACCCCTCCACTTT

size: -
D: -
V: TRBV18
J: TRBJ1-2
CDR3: CASSPTDNYGYTF
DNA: TGTGCCAGCTCACCGACTGACAACTATGGCTACACCTTC

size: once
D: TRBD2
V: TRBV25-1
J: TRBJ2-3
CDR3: CASSSRTSGGTDTQYF
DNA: TGTGCCAGCAGTTCTCGGACTAGCGGGGGCACAGATACGCAGTATTTT

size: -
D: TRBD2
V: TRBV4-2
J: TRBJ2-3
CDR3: CASSQPTSGGRTQYF
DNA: TGTGCCAGCAGCCAACCGACTAGCGGGGGGAGGACGCAGTATTTT

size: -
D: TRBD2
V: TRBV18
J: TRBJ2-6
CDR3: CASSPGTMASGANVLTF
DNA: TGTGCCAGCTCACCAGGGACTATGGCATCCGGGGCCAACGTCCTGACTTTC

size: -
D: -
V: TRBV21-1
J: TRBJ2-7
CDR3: CASSPDGGQATYEQYF
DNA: TGTGCCAGCAGCCCCGATGGGGGACAGGCGACCTACGAGCAGTACTTC

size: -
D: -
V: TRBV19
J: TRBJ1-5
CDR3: CASSTSGELNQPQHF
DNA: TGTGCCAGTAGTACCTCGGGAGAGTTAAATCAGCCCCAGCATTTT

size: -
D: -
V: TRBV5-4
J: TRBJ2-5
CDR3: CASSLGIRGGDQETQYF
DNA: TGTGCCAGCAGCTTGGGGATAAGGGGGGGGGACCAAGAGACCCAGTACTTC

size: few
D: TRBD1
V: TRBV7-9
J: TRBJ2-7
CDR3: CASSPGTGVESEQYF
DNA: TGTGCCAGCAGCCCCGGGACAGGGGTTGAGTCCGAGCAGTACTTC

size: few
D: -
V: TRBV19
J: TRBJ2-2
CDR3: CASSPDILGELFF
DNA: TGTGCCAGTAGTCCAGACATTCTCGGGGAGCTGTTTTTT

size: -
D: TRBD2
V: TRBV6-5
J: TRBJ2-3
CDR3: CASSFLAGSTDTQYF
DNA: TGTGCCAGCAGTTTTTTAGCGGGGAGCACAGATACGCAGTATTTT

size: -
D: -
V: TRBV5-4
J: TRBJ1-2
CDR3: CASSSGTKSYGYTF
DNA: TGTGCCAGCAGCTCCGGGACAAAGAGCTATGGCTACACCTTC

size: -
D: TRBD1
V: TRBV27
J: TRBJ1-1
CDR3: CASAREGATTEAFF
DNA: TGTGCCAGCGCCAGAGAGGGGGCAACCACTGAAGCTTTCTTT

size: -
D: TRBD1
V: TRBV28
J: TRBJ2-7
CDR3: CASSLGQGSFYEQYF
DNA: TGTGCCAGCAGTTTGGGACAGGGCTCCTTCTACGAGCAGTACTTC

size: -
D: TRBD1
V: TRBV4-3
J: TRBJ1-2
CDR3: CASSQDTGTANYGYTF
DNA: TGCGCCAGCAGCCAAGATACCGGGACAGCTAACTATGGCTACACCTTC

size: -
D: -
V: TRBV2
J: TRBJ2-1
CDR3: CASTLYRVGLGKQFF
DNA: TGTGCCAGCACCCTTTACAGGGTTGGTTTGGGGAAGCAGTTCTTC